The present entry profiles one TCR beta chain with its context. The antigen remains undetermined. This sample was included in a study of glioma-infiltrating T cells. General study points: Above-expected tissue-blood divergence occurred in all gliomas, most in low-grade ones.

The iRepertoire nested amplicon-rescue multiplex PCR amplified TCR alpha and beta CDR3s from RNA. Tissue mRNA or PBMC total RNA, roughly 100-400 ng, went into one-step reverse transcription and amplification. From the multiplex PCR reads, TCRdb called clonotypes with MiXCR, one entry per CDR3 protein. The sample consists of under 20,000 distinct CDR3 sequences, more than 45% of them appearing once. The germline V gene encodes CDR1 DFQATT and CDR2 SNEGSKA (reference sequence). The CDR3 is 13 residues long. V shed 6 bases and J shed 3 bases, with 15 bases lying between them. The rearrangement uses TRBV20-1 and TRBJ2-7, with D possibly being TRBD1 or TRBD2 (6 bases each). The source material was glioma tissue, nonneoplastic brain tissue, or PBMCs (not recorded which). The TCR originated in a human donor with low-grade glioma or glioblastoma, undergoing nonglioma brain surgery, or in good health (not recorded which). The CDR3 sequence: CSAPLGGLYEQYF. CDR3 nucleotides: TGCAGTGCCCCTTTAGGGGGACTCTACGAGCAGTACTTC.